Below are 19 T cell receptor beta chains sequenced from a single sample in a study of beta chain features in type 1 diabetes. As every portion of the isolated RNA was reverse transcribed, the sequencing read expressed TCRB transcripts. The table came from immunoSEQ multiplex PCR; TCRdb's copy has only in-frame clones and leaves some out. This table has under 250,000 clones, roughly 13% appearing once. Sequenced material: naive CD4+ T cells from blood. All receptors come from a middle-aged woman in good health.

The V call is TRBV2, the J call TRBJ1-1, with unresolved D. Between the trimmed V and J ends, which lost 8 bases and 6 bases, there was a span of 10 bases. In germline, CDR1 is SNHLY, CDR2 FYNNEI. This CDR3 contains 11 residues. The CDR3 nucleotides read TGTGCCAGCTCTAAGGAGTCTGAAGCTTTCTTT. This encodes CASSKESEAFF.

This CDR3 reads CASSLDGRGDTDTQYF. In nucleotides, the CDR3 is TGCGCCAGCAGCTTGGATGGGCGGGGGGACACAGATACGCAGTATTTT. V gene TRBV5-1 combines with J gene TRBJ2-3; 8 bases are shared with TRBD2. The V segment lost 0 bases and the J segment 2 bases; nucleotides outside the gene matches: 5. CDR3 length: 16 amino acids. The V gene's germline CDR1 is SGHRS and CDR2 YFSETQ.

This clone was counted only a few times. The gene calls are TRBV19 and TRBJ2-3; TRBD1 aligns across 9 bases. Germline assignment: CDR1 LNHDA and CDR2 SQIVND (reference sequence). The CDR3 length is 14 residues. The junction had 11 bases not matched to a gene; V was cut back by 10 bases and J by 6 bases. As DNA, the CDR3 is TGTGCCACCGCCAAAGGACAGGGGCCCGATACGCAGTATTTT. It encodes CATAKGQGPDTQYF. Drawing the rest from reference TRBV19 and TRBJ2-3, the complete variable domain is DGGITQSPKYLFRKEGQNVTLSCEQNLNHDAMYWYRQDPGQGLRLIYYSQIVNDFQKGDIAEGYSVSREKKESFPLTVTSAQKNPTAFYLCATAKGQGPDTQYFGPGTRLTVL.

The J gene is TRBJ2-5, the V gene TRBV6-1; possibly TRBD1 for D (6 bases). The CDR3 contains 15 residues. Germline CDR1 reads MNHNS; CDR2 reads SASEGT. The V and J ends lost 0 bases and 7 bases respectively, with 15 bases between them. The CDR3 DNA sequence: TGTGCCAGCAGTGAAGCGCACAGGGTAGGGGGGACCCAGTACTTC. Protein product: CASSEAHRVGGTQYF.

Of note for this clone: A junction boundary mismatches the germline segment, possibly from a read error. The chain joins TRBV19 to TRBJ1-1; the D gene is possibly TRBD1 (5 bases). The CDR3 extends over 13 amino acids. From germline, CDR1 is LNHDA and CDR2 SQIVND (reference sequence). The CDR3 is CASTIRGREVYTF. The CDR3 nucleotides read TGTGCCAGTACCATTCGGGGCAGGGAGGTTTATACCTTT.

The chain combines TRBV19 with TRBJ1-1, with a weak D call TRBD1 (6 bases). Germline V gene sequence: CDR1 LNHDA, CDR2 SQIVND (reference sequence). This CDR3 has 12 residues. V was clipped by 5 bases and J by 4 bases, with 8 bases between them. The CDR3 nucleotides read TGTGCCAGTAGTGACAGGCCCACTGAAGCTTTCTTT. It codes for CASSDRPTEAFF.

This clone has only a few counts. V usage is TRBV9 and J usage is TRBJ1-1, with 8 positions matching TRBD1. Germline CDR1 is SGDLS and CDR2 is YYNGEE. There are 16 residues in the CDR3. Trimming removed 0 bases from V and 4 bases from J; junction bases left unmatched: 8. In DNA form, the CDR3 reads TGTGCCAGCAGCGTAGTAACAGGGGGAGGAAGCACTGAAGCTTTCTTT. This sequence encodes CASSVVTGGGSTEAFF.

V usage is TRBV5-4 and J usage is TRBJ2-2; weak D call: TRBD2 (5 bases). V lost 4 bases and J 0 bases, leaving 13 bases between the germline ends. CDR3 length: 16 residues. Looked up from germline, CDR1 is SGHNT and CDR2 is YYREEE (reference sequence). The CDR3 sequence: CASSASGSTNTGELFF. The CDR3 DNA is TGTGCCAGCAGCGCCTCGGGGTCCACGAACACCGGGGAGCTGTTTTTT.

The table lists this clone with a few counts. This CDR3 reads CASSFRGRQALGYTF. CDR3 bases: TGTGCCAGCAGTTTTCGCGGCCGACAGGCCCTCGGCTACACCTTC. This sequence joins TRBV6-5 and TRBJ1-2, with D possibly matching TRBD1 (6 bases). V lost 4 bases and J lost 8, with 20 bases in between. This CDR3 has 15 amino acids. The germline V gene has CDR1 MNHEY and CDR2 SVGAGI.

The chain has TRBV7-2 and TRBJ2-3; 8 nucleotides line up with TRBD2. The germline V gene has CDR1 SGHTA and CDR2 FQGNSA. The V gene end was trimmed by 2 bases and the J gene end by 2 bases; junction bases not matched to a gene: 12. The CDR3 consists of 18 residues. CDR3 sequence reads: CASSLYRSAGALTDTQYF. The CDR3 bases are TGTGCCAGCAGCTTATATCGGTCAGCGGGGGCACTCACAGATACGCAGTATTTT. The whole variable domain, filled in from reference TRBV7-2 and TRBJ2-3, reads GAGVSQSPSNKVTEKGKDVELRCDPISGHTALYWYRQSLGQGLEFLIYFQGNSAPDKSGLPSDRFSAERTGGSVSTLTIQRTQQEDSAVYLCASSLYRSAGALTDTQYFGPGTRLTVL.

This clone was observed a few times. The gene calls are TRBV12-5 and TRBJ2-7; 7 bases fit TRBD1. The CDR3 has 13 residues. Germline CDR1 reads LGHNT; CDR2 reads FRNRAP. V shed 6 bases, J shed 1 base, and the junction held 3 bases outside the gene matches. CDR3 bases: TGTGCTAGTGGCAAGGACAGGTCCTACGAGCAGTACTTC. Translated, it gives CASGKDRSYEQYF.

This clone showed up just a few times. The chain employs TRBV14 and TRBJ1-1; 11 nucleotides agree with TRBD1. The length of the CDR3 is 17 residues. Germline-derived CDR1 and CDR2 are SGHDN and FVKESK. The V and J ends lost 0 bases and 0 bases, in that order; junction bases with no gene match: 3. In DNA, the CDR3 is TGTGCCAGCAGCCAAGAGGACAGGGGGCGGATGAACACTGAAGCTTTCTTT. This translates into CASSQEDRGRMNTEAFF. The full variable domain, rest sourced from reference TRBV14 and TRBJ1-1, is EAGVTQFPSHSVIEKGQTVTLRCDPISGHDNLYWYRRVMGKEIKFLLHFVKESKQDESGMPNNRFLAERTGGTYSTLKVQPAELEDSGVYFCASSQEDRGRMNTEAFFGQGTRLTVV.

The chain links TRBV2 to TRBJ2-2; D gene unclear. Germline values: CDR1 SNHLY, CDR2 FYNNEI. The CDR3 sequence is 14 residues long. Deletions cut 4 bases from V and 2 bases from J, with 8 bases between. The CDR3 nucleotides read TGTGCCAGCAGTGTAAACAGAAACACCGGGGAGCTGTTTTTT. This translates into CASSVNRNTGELFF.

This clone has at least ten counts. The genes are TRBV29-1 and TRBJ2-5; 8 nucleotides match TRBD1. V dropped 6 bases and J dropped 3; count of bases not matched to a gene: 3. The CDR3 runs to 12 residues. Germline assignment: CDR1 SQVTM and CDR2 ANQGSEA. CDR3 DNA: TGCAGCGTCGGGACAGGTGAAGAGACCCAGTACTTC. Translation: CSVGTGEETQYF.

This chain connects TRBV28 to TRBJ2-7; D is possibly TRBD1 (5 bases). This CDR3 contains 14 residues. Germline V gives CDR1 MDHEN, CDR2 SYDVKM. V lost 6 bases and J lost 2, with 14 bases in between. The CDR3 loop reads CASRQAKIPYEQYF. CDR3 nucleotides: TGTGCCAGCAGACAGGCTAAAATCCCCTACGAGCAGTACTTC.

The rearrangement joins TRBV13 to TRBJ2-1; D remains unclear. CDR1 PRHDT and CDR2 FYEKMQ come from the germline V gene (reference sequence). The CDR3 has 14 amino acids. Trimming removed 5 bases at V and 0 bases at J, with 8 bases between. Written as DNA, the CDR3 is TGTGCCAGCAGCCCACAAAACTCCTACAATGAGCAGTTCTTC. Translated, it gives CASSPQNSYNEQFF.

This clone was seen only once. V usage is TRBV2 and J usage is TRBJ2-7; 9 bases fit TRBD2. The germline CDR1 and CDR2 sequences are SNHLY and FYNNEI. Losses at the gene ends were 5 bases for V and 1 base for J; bases not matched to a gene: 3. This CDR3 contains 14 residues. CDR3 in DNA: TGTGCCAGCAGTACTAGCGGGTATTCCTACGAGCAGTACTTC. Encoded protein: CASSTSGYSYEQYF.

The J gene is TRBJ2-1, the V gene TRBV5-4, with a weak D call TRBD2 (7 bases). The germline V and J ends were trimmed by 4 bases and 6 bases, with 14 bases remaining between them. The germline CDR1 and CDR2 sequences are SGHNT and YYREEE (reference sequence). The CDR3 is made up of 14 amino acids. Here the CDR3 reads CASSQAGAFNEQFF. CDR3 sequence (DNA): TGTGCCAGCAGCCAGGCGGGGGCCTTCAATGAGCAGTTCTTC.

This sequence joins TRBV7-9 and TRBJ2-2; D may be TRBD1 (6 bases). The germline V and J ends were trimmed by 5 bases and 3 bases, with 13 bases remaining between them. Germline CDR1 is SEHNR and CDR2 is FQNEAQ (reference sequence). There are 15 residues in the CDR3. Here the CDR3 reads CASSPSGTHTGELFF. DNA for the CDR3: TGTGCCAGCAGCCCCTCCGGGACACACACCGGGGAGCTGTTTTTT.